These 17 T cell receptor beta chains were all obtained from the same sample, sequenced in a study of blood T cell repertoires in COVID-19 (dated by TCRdb to the early 2020s). The library came from the immunoSEQ multiplex PCR assay. The immuneACCESS repertoire file appears here via TCRdb, limited to in-frame rearrangements. These files lack a portion of the clones; in checked studies, under half of the deficit traces to unresolved V genes, and the cause of the others is not known. For this sample the table gives 200,000 to 250,000 clones, of which 85% to 90% were detected only once. Together, the top ten hold roughly 2.5% of the sample. Material: peripheral blood. Receptors were obtained from a woman in her sixties with acute or convalescent COVID-19.

This sequence joins TRBV5-5 and TRBJ1-2, with D unclear. CDR3 length equals 13 residues. Germline CDR1 SGHKS, CDR2 YYEKEE (reference sequence). The germline V and J ends were trimmed by 4 bases and 4 bases, with 11 bases remaining between them. CDR3 sequence reads: CASSRGVSYGYTF. As DNA, the CDR3 is TGTGCCAGCAGCCGGGGTGTTAGCTATGGCTACACCTTC.

The chain has TRBV6-1 and TRBJ1-5, with 8 nucleotides matching TRBD1. The CDR3 loop spans 15 amino acids. Germline loops: CDR1 MNHNS, CDR2 SASEGT. The J segment lost 7 bases and the V segment lost 2 bases, leaving 7 bases of the junction unmatched. The CDR3 sequence: CASSESGQGRQPQHF. The CDR3 DNA sequence: TGTGCCAGCAGTGAATCCGGACAGGGCAGGCAGCCCCAGCATTTT.

The chain uses TRBV10-3 and TRBJ1-2; D perhaps matches TRBD1 (6 bases). Germline CDR1 and CDR2: ENHRY and SYGVKD. CDR3 length: 13 amino acids. V lost 2 bases to trimming and J lost 7 bases, with 11 bases between them. CDR3 in amino acids: CAISEGGRVGYTF. Here the CDR3 DNA reads TGTGCCATCAGTGAGGGGGGCAGGGTTGGCTACACCTTC.

The V call is TRBV25-1, the J call TRBJ2-7; 7 bases match TRBD1. The CDR3 runs to 14 residues. CDR1 MGHDK and CDR2 SYGVNS come from the germline V gene. Trimming removed 2 bases from V and 2 bases from J; junction bases left unmatched: 3. The CDR3 DNA follows: TGTGCCAGCAGTGAAACAGGGGACACCTACGAGCAGTACTTC. Translating it yields CASSETGDTYEQYF.

The V call is TRBV28, the J call TRBJ1-2, with 8 positions matching TRBD1. Germline loops: CDR1 MDHEN, CDR2 SYDVKM. The CDR3 is 16 amino acids. With 5 bases clipped from V and 1 base from J, the junction kept 9 bases outside the gene matches. The CDR3 loop reads CASSTYDRGGNYGYTF. In DNA, the CDR3 is TGTGCCAGCAGTACCTACGACAGGGGTGGTAACTATGGCTACACCTTC.

This sequence joins TRBV5-4 and TRBJ2-7; the D gene is possibly TRBD2 (5 bases). CDR3 length equals 14 residues. The germline V gene encodes CDR1 SGHNT and CDR2 YYREEE (reference sequence). V lost 0 bases, J lost 6 bases, and 13 bases lay in between. CDR3 region: CASSLDSGVREQYF. For the CDR3, the DNA is TGTGCCAGCAGCTTGGATTCCGGGGTTCGCGAGCAGTACTTC.

This clone was seen a few times. The chain joins TRBV6-6 to TRBJ2-7; possibly TRBD1 for D (5 bases). With 5 bases removed from V and 3 bases from J, the gap between germline ends came to 17 bases. The CDR3 spans 15 residues. The V gene's germline CDR1 is MNHNY and CDR2 SVGAGI (reference sequence). The CDR3 nucleotides read TGTGCCAGCAGTGACGGTTTGGACAACTACTACGAGCAGTACTTC. Protein product: CASSDGLDNYYEQYF.

The chain links TRBV18 to TRBJ1-3, with a possible D match to TRBD1 (5 bases). In germline, CDR1 is KGHSH, CDR2 LQKENI. The length of the CDR3 is 15 residues. Trimming cost V 6 bases and J 0 bases, with 12 bases left between them. The CDR3 region is CASSTGPGSGNTIYF. The CDR3 region has the DNA TGTGCCAGCTCCACAGGACCCGGCTCTGGAAACACCATATATTTT.

This rearrangement joins TRBV19 to TRBJ2-3, with 15 bases aligning to TRBD2. The V segment lost 6 bases and the J segment 4 bases; nucleotides outside the gene matches: 5. Germline lookup yields CDR1 LNHDA and CDR2 SQIVND (reference sequence). This CDR3 spans 16 amino acids. CDR3 sequence (DNA): TGTGCCAGTAGGGATCGGACTAGCGGGAGGGCAGATACGCAGTATTTT. As protein: CASRDRTSGRADTQYF.

The CDR3 spells CASSLVIAGGSEQYF. CDR3 sequence (DNA): TGCGCCAGCAGCTTGGTGATAGCGGGGGGTAGCGAGCAGTACTTC. The chain uses TRBV5-1 and TRBJ2-7; 10 bases fit TRBD2. With 0 bases clipped from V and 6 bases from J, the junction kept 6 bases outside the gene matches. The CDR3 has 15 residues. The germline CDR1 and CDR2 sequences are SGHRS and YFSETQ.

CDR3 sequence: CASSQGSNSPLHF. CDR3 in DNA: TGTGCCAGCTCCCAGGGATCTAATTCACCCCTCCACTTT. The V gene is TRBV11-2, the J gene TRBJ1-6; D perhaps matches TRBD1 (5 bases). V was trimmed by 8 bases and J by 6 bases, leaving 11 bases between them. Germline lookup yields CDR1 SGHAT and CDR2 FQNNGV. CDR3 length equals 13 residues.

This sequence joins TRBV7-2 and TRBJ2-7; perhaps TRBD1 as D (5 bases). The CDR3 consists of 16 residues. Germline assignment: CDR1 SGHTA and CDR2 FQGNSA. V lost 3 bases and J 2 bases, leaving 17 bases between the germline ends. In DNA, the CDR3 is TGTGCCAGCAGCTTGTCCTCAGGGTATGGCGCCTACGAGCAGTACTTC. It specifies CASSLSSGYGAYEQYF.

The chain joins TRBV7-9 to TRBJ2-1, with TRBD1 as a possible D gene (6 bases). CDR1 is SEHNR, CDR2 FQNEAQ, per germline (reference sequence). CDR3 length: 15 residues. Between the trimmed V and J ends, which lost 0 bases and 6 bases, there was a span of 12 bases. CDR3 sequence: CASSLAGTGPNEQFF. CDR3 nucleotides: TGTGCCAGCAGCTTAGCGGGAACAGGGCCCAATGAGCAGTTCTTC.

The chain joins TRBV19 to TRBJ1-4; D is unclear. Per the germline V gene, CDR1 is LNHDA and CDR2 is SQIVND (reference sequence). CDR3 length: 18 residues. The V gene lost 6 bases and the J gene lost 3 bases, with 23 bases spanning the gap. CDR3 in amino acids: CASRSPLDFEVPNEKLFF. CDR3 DNA: TGTGCCAGTAGAAGCCCGTTGGACTTTGAGGTTCCTAATGAAAAACTGTTTTTT.

CDR3 in amino acids: CASSLDIAGSSYNEQFF. CDR3 coding DNA: TGCGCCAGCAGCTTGGATATCGCGGGCAGCTCCTACAATGAGCAGTTCTTC. The V gene is TRBV5-1, the J gene TRBJ2-1; possible D gene TRBD2, 5 bases. Per germline, CDR1 SGHRS and CDR2 YFSETQ. The CDR3 runs to 17 residues. Trimming left V 0 bases short and J 0 bases short, with 13 bases between.

V and J are TRBV30 and TRBJ1-1; 7 bases agree with TRBD1. Trimming at V came to 3 bases and at J to 5 bases, leaving 6 bases not matched to a gene. Germline V CDR1 and CDR2: GTSNPN, SVGIG (reference sequence). This CDR3 comprises 13 residues. The CDR3 DNA sequence: TGTGCCTGGAGCGTGGGACAGAAAACTGAAGCTTTCTTT. Its translation: CAWSVGQKTEAFF. The full variable domain, in which reference TRBV30 and TRBJ1-1 provide the parts outside the CDR3, is SQTIHQWPATLVQPVGSPLSLECTVEGTSNPNLYWYRQAAGRGLQLLFYSVGIGQISSEVPQNLSASRPQDRQFILSSKKLLLSDSGFYLCAWSVGQKTEAFFGQGTRLTVV.

V and J are TRBV6-6 and TRBJ1-1, with D tentatively TRBD1 (6 bases). The CDR3 has 12 amino acids. CDR1 and CDR2 from the germline V gene are MNHNY and SVGAGI (reference sequence). The V gene lost 6 bases and the J gene lost 5 bases, with 10 bases spanning the gap. CDR3 sequence (DNA): TGTGCCAGCAGACTTCAGGGGACTGAAGCTTTCTTT. Residues: CASRLQGTEAFF.